The present TCR beta chain was sequenced within a study of T cell responses to AZD1222 COVID-19 vaccine. Study-wide findings and caveats: Donors were chiefly white British, with a greater number of females, and clonal diversity was perhaps underestimated. Sampling captured repertoires only after the peak T cell response. Close to half of spike-specific TCRs reportedly recognize unmutated variant regions.

With regard to this clone: Its antigen is not known.

The germline V gene has CDR1 SGDLS and CDR2 YYNGEE. Trimming removed 3 bases at V and 2 bases at J, with 11 bases between. This CDR3 spans 14 amino acids. The protocol was immunoSEQ multiplex PCR, while the TCRdb copy is restricted to in-frame clones and leaves out a portion. The data show 150,000 or so clones, around 89% seen once. The chain couples TRBV9 to TRBJ1-2; D call uncertain. The starting material was peripheral blood, obtained on day 0 of AZD1222 vaccination. The sequence was collected from an adult in good health. Written as DNA, the CDR3 is TGTGCCAGCAGCGCTGGGGTCACGAACTATGGCTACACCTTC. Translation gives CASSAGVTNYGYTF.